These 6 T cell receptor beta chains came from one sample sequenced in a study of blood T cell repertoires in COVID-19. Sequencing was performed with immunoSEQ multiplex PCR; in TCRdb, only in-frame clones are kept and a portion is missing. The table includes over 100,000 clones, 85% to 90% detected once. The sequenced sample consisted of peripheral blood. Source of these receptors: a human donor in a cohort sampled during active COVID-19.

The chain couples TRBV7-6 to TRBJ1-6; D may be TRBD1 (6 bases). Trimming removed 4 bases from V and 7 bases from J, with 14 bases in between. CDR1 is SGHVS, CDR2 FNYEAQ, per germline. The length of the CDR3 is 15 residues. The DNA for the CDR3 is TGTGCCAGCAGCTACTCGGACAGCCGAAATTCACCCCTCCACTTT. It specifies CASSYSDSRNSPLHF.

The CDR3 protein is CASSPVGGARNNSPLHF. As DNA, the CDR3 is TGTGCCAGCAGCCCAGTAGGGGGGGCGCGTAATAATTCACCCCTCCACTTT. This chain joins TRBV4-2 and TRBJ1-6, with TRBD1 as a possible D gene (6 bases). The CDR3 totals 17 residues. V was pared by 4 bases and J by 5 bases, with 18 bases between. In germline, CDR1 is LGHNA, CDR2 YNFKEQ.

V and J are TRBV10-2 and TRBJ1-4; 7 nucleotides align to TRBD1. Germline V gives CDR1 WSHSY, CDR2 SAAADI. V shed 0 bases and J 6 bases; nucleotides not matched to a gene: 4. The CDR3 totals 15 residues. CDR3 in amino acids: CASSESAGGHEKLFF. The CDR3 bases are TGCGCCAGCAGTGAGTCAGCAGGGGGGCATGAAAAACTGTTTTTT.

The genes are TRBV3-1 (or the pseudogene TRBV3-2) and TRBJ2-3; D may be TRBD2 (6 bases). Germline V gene sequence: CDR1 LGHDT, CDR2 YNNKEL (reference sequence). V was pared by 0 bases and J by 0 bases, with 13 bases between. The CDR3 consists of 17 residues. The CDR3 DNA reads as TGTGCCAGCAGCCAAGAGGGGGGAGTTCGGAGCACAGATACGCAGTATTTT. This translates into CASSQEGGVRSTDTQYF.

This chain connects TRBV29-1 to TRBJ2-1; D may be TRBD1 (5 bases). The CDR3 contains 12 residues. CDR1 and CDR2 from the germline V gene are SQVTM and ANQGSEA. The V and J ends lost 5 bases and 7 bases respectively, with 12 bases between them. The CDR3 reads CSVFEQVNEQFF. CDR3 nucleotide sequence: TGCAGCGTTTTCGAACAGGTTAATGAGCAGTTCTTC.

The chain uses TRBV5-1 and TRBJ1-4; perhaps TRBD1 as D (6 bases). CDR3 length equals 16 residues. The V gene lost 0 bases and the J gene lost 0 bases, with 9 bases spanning the gap. The germline CDR1 and CDR2 sequences are SGHRS and YFSETQ. CDR3 sequence (DNA): TGCGCCAGCAGCTTGGACGGGACACCAACTAATGAAAAACTGTTTTTT. It encodes CASSLDGTPTNEKLFF.